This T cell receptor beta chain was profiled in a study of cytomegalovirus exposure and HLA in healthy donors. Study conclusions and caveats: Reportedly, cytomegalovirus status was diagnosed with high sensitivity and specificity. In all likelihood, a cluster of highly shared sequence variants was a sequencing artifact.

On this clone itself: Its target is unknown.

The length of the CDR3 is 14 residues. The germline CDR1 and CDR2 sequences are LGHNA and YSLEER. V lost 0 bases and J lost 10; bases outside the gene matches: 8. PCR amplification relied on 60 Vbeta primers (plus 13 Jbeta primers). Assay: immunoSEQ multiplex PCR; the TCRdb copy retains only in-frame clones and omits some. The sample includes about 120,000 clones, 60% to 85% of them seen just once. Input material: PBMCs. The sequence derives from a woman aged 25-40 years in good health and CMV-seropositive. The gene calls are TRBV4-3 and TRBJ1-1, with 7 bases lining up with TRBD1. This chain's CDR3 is CASSQDTGVVRAFF. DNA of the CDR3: TGCGCCAGCAGCCAAGATACAGGGGTGGTTAGAGCTTTCTTT.